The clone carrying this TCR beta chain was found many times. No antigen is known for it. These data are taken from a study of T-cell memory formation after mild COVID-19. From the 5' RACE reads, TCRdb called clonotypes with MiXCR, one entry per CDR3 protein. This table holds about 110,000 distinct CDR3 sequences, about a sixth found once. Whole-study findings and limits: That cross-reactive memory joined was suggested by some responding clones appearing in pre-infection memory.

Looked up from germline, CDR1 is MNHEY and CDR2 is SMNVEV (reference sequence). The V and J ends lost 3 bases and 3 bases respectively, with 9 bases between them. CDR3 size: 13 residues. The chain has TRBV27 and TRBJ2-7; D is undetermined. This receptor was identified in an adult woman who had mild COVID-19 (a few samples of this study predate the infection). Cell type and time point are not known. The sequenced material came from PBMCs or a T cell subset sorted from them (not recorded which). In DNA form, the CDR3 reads TGTGCCAGCAGTTTTGGTCAGAGCTACGAGCAGTACTTC. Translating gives CASSFGQSYEQYF.